Sequencing of this T cell receptor beta chain was carried out in a study of blood T cells in healthy people across ages. Across the study: Template-switching capture recovered about one barcoded beta molecule per two T cells. Study conclusions and caveats: Naive T cell percentage showed a strong correlation with the diversity of TCR beta.

Isolation yielded PBMCs, at least 6.5 million per sample, in every case. Using a J-beta primer mix together with a sample-barcoded 5' primer, a second PCR was run for 7 to 11 cycles. Unique molecular identifiers of 12 random nucleotides labeled each cDNA. In TCRdb, the 5' RACE reads were re-called with MiXCR into one record per CDR3 protein. This sample yields about 1,500,000 distinct CDR3 sequences, of which 28% are seen a single time; about 7.7% belongs to the top ten. This clonotype showed up just a few times. Its target is unknown. The V segment lost 5 bases and the J segment 0 bases; nucleotides outside the gene matches: 6. The germline CDR1 and CDR2 sequences are DFQATT and SNEGSKA (reference sequence). The CDR3 loop spans 16 amino acids.

The source is a woman aged 25 to 45 in good health. Material for sequencing was blood. The V call is TRBV20-1, the J call TRBJ2-7, with 14 bases fitting TRBD2. The DNA for the CDR3 is TGCAGTGCTGATCGGACTAGCGGGGGGACCTCCTACGAGCAGTACTTC. This translates into CSADRTSGGTSYEQYF.